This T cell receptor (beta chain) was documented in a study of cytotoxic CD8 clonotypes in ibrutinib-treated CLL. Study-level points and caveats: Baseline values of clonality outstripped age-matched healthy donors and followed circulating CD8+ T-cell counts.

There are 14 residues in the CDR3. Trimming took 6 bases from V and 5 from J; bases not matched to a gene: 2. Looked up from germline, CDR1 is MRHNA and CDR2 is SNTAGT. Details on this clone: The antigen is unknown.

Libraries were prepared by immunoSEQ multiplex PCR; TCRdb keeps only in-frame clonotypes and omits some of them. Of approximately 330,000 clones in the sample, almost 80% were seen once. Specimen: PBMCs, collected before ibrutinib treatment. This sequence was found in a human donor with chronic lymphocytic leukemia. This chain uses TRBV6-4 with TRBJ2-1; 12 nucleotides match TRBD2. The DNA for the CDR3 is TGTGCCAGCAGGCGACTAGCGGGAGACAATGAGCAGTTCTTC. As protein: CASRRLAGDNEQFF.